This TCR beta chain was profiled in a study of OX40 agonist ivuxolimab in advanced cancers. Study findings and constraints: Low normalized T-cell clonal expansion was additionally recorded for some nonresponders.

Blood draws occurred at baseline, cycle 4 day 1, and cycle 7 day 1. The assay was immunoSEQ multiplex PCR, and TCRdb's table has in-frame clones only and misses some. The top ten hold about 2.7% of the sample, which has 50,000 to 70,000 clones, approximately 86% seen once. Notes on this clone: Antigen specificity is unknown.

The CDR3 covers 14 residues. V was pared by 3 bases and J by 2 bases, with 9 bases between. The germline V gene encodes CDR1 SEHNR and CDR2 FQNEAQ (reference sequence). The chain is built from TRBV7-9 and TRBJ2-3, with D possibly being TRBD1 (6 bases). The TCR sequence derives from an adult with an advanced solid tumor such as melanoma, head and neck, liver or kidney cancer. Material: CD4+ or CD8+ T cells sorted from blood, obtained in a trial of the OX40 agonist ivuxolimab. The CDR3 DNA follows: TGTGCCAGCAGCTTTACAGGGACCACAGATACGCAGTATTTT. Amino acid sequence: CASSFTGTTDTQYF.